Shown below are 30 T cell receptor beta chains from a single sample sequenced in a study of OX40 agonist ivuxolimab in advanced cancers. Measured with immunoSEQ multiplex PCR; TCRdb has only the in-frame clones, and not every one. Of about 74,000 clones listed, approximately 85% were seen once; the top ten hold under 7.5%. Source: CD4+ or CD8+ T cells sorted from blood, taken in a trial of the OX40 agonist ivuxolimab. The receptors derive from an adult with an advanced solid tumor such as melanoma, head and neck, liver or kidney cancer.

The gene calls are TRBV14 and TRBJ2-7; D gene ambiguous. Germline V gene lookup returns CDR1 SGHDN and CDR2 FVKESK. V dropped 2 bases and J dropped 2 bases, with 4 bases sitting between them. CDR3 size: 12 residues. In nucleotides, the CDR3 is TGTGCCAGCAGCCAAACAGCCTACGAGCAGTACTTC. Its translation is CASSQTAYEQYF.

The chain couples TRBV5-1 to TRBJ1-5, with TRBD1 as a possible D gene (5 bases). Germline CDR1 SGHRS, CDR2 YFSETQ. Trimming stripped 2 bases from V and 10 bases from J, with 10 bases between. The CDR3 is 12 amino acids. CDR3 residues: CASSFDQGPQHF. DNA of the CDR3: TGCGCCAGCAGCTTCGACCAGGGACCCCAGCATTTT.

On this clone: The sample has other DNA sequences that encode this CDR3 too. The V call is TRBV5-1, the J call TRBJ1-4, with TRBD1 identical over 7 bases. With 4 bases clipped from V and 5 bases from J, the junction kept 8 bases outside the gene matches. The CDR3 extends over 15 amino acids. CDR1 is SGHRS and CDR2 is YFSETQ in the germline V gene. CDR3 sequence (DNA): TGCGCCAGCAGCCTATCCGGGACAGACAATGAAAAACTGTTTTTT. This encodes CASSLSGTDNEKLFF.

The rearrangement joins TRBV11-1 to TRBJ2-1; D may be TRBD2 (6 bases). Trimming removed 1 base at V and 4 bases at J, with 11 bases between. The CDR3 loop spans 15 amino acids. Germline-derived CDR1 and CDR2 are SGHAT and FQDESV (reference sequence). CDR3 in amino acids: CASSLGASEYNEQFF. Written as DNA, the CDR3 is TGTGCCAGCAGCTTAGGGGCTAGCGAGTACAATGAGCAGTTCTTC.

CDR3 DNA sequence: TGTGCCAGCCAACGGCGGGGGGTTGAGAACACTGAAGCTTTCTTT. Translation: CASQRRGVENTEAFF. V gene TRBV19 combines with J gene TRBJ1-1, with D tentatively TRBD1 (5 bases). This CDR3 is 15 amino acids long. V was clipped by 9 bases and J by 1 base, with 18 bases between them. CDR1 and CDR2 (germline): LNHDA, SQIVND (reference sequence).

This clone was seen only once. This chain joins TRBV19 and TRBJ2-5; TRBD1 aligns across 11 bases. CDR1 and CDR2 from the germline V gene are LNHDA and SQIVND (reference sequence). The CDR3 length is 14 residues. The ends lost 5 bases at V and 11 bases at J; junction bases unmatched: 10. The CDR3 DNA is TGTGCCAGTAGTCCAGGACAGGGGGCGCGAGAGCAGTACTTC. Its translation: CASSPGQGAREQYF. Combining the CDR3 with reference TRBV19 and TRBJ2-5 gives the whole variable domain DGGITQSPKYLFRKEGQNVTLSCEQNLNHDAMYWYRQDPGQGLRLIYYSQIVNDFQKGDIAEGYSVSREKKESFPLTVTSAQKNPTAFYLCASSPGQGAREQYFGPGTRLLVL.

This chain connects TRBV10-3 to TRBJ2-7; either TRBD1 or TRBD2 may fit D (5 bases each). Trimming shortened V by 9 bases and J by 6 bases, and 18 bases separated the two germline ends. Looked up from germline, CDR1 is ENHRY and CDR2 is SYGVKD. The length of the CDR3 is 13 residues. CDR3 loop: CAIEEDTRGEQYF. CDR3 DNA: TGTGCCATAGAGGAGGACACTAGGGGCGAGCAGTACTTC.

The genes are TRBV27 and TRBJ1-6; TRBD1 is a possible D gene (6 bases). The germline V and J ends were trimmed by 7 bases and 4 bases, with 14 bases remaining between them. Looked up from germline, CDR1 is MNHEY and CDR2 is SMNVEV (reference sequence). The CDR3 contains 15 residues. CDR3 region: CASKTGFSYNSPLHF. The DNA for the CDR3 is TGTGCCAGCAAAACAGGGTTTTCTTATAATTCACCCCTCCACTTT.

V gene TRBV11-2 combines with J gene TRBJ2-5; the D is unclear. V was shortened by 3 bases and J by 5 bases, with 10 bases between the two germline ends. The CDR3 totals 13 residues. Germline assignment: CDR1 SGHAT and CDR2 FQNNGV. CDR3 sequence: CASSFWVLETQYF. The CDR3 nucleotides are TGTGCCAGCAGCTTTTGGGTTCTCGAGACCCAGTACTTC.

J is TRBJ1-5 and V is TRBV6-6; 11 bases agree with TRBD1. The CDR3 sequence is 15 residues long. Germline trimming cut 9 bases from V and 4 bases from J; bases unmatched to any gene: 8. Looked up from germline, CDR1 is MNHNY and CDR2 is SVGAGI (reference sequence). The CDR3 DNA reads TGTGCCAGTAAACAAGGACAGGGGGCAAATCAGCCCCAGCATTTT. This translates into CASKQGQGANQPQHF.

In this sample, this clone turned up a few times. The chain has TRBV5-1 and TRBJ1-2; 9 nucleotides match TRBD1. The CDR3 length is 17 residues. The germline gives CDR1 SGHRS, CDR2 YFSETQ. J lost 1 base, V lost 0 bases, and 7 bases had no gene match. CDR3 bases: TGCGCCAGCAGCTTGGCCAGGACAGGGGCAAATAACTATGGCTACACCTTC. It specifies CASSLARTGANNYGYTF.

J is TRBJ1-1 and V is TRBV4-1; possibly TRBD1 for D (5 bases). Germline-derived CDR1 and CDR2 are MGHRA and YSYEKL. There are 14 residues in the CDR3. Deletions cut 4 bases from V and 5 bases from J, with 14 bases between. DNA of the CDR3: TGCGCCAGCAGCCCTCCGGGGGGAGGGACTGAAGCTTTCTTT. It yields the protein CASSPPGGGTEAFF.

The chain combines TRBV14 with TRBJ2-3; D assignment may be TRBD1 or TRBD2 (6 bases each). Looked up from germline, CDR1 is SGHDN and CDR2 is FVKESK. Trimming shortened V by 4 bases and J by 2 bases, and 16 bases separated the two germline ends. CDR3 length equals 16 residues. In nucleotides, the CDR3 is TGTGCCAGCAGCCGCCCGGGGGCACTGGCCACAGATACGCAGTATTTT. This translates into CASSRPGALATDTQYF.

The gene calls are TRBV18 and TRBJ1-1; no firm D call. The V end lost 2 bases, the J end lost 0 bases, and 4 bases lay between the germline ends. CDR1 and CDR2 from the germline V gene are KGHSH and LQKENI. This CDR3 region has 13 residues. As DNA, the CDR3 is TGTGCCAGCTCACCAGTGGTGAACACTGAAGCTTTCTTT. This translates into CASSPVVNTEAFF.

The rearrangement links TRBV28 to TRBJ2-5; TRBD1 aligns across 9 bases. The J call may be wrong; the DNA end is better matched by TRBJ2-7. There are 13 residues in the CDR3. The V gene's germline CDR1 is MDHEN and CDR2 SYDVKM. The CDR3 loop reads CASSKGQGYEQYF. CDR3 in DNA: TGTGCCAGCAGCAAGGGACAGGGCTACGAGCAGTACTTC.

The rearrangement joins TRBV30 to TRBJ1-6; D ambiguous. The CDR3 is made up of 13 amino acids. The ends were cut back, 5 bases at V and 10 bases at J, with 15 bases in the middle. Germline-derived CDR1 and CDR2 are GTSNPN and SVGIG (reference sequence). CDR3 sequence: CAWQAGGRSPLHF. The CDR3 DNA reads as TGTGCCTGGCAAGCGGGCGGACGGTCACCCCTCCACTTT.

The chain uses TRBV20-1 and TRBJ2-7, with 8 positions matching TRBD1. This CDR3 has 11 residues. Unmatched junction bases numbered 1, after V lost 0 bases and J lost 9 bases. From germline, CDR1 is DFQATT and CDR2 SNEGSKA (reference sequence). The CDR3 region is CSARDGQGQYF. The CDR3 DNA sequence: TGCAGTGCTAGAGACGGACAGGGGCAGTACTTC.

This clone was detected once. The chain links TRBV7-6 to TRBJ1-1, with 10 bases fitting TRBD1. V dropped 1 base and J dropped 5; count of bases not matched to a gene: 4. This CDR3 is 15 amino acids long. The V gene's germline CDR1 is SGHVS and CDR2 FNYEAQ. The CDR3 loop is CASSLEGQGPTEAFF. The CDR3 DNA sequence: TGTGCCAGCAGCTTAGAGGGACAGGGGCCTACTGAAGCTTTCTTT.

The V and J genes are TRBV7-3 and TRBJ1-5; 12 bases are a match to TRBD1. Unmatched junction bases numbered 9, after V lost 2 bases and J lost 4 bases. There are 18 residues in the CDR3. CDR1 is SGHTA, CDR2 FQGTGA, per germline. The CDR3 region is CASSLAPGQGARNQPQHF. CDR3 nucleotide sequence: TGTGCCAGCAGCTTAGCACCGGGACAGGGGGCAAGGAATCAGCCCCAGCATTTT.

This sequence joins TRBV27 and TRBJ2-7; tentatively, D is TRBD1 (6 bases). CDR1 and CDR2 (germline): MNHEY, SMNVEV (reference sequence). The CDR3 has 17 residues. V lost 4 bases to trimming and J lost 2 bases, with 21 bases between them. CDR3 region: CASSSSPYRVGAYEQYF. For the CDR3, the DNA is TGTGCCAGCAGTTCCTCTCCCTACAGGGTAGGAGCCTACGAGCAGTACTTC.

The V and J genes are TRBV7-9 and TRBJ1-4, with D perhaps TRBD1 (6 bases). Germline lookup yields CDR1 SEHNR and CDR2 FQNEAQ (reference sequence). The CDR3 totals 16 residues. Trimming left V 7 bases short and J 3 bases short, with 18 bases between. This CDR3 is CASIQQGLAANEKLFF. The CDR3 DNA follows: TGTGCCAGCATCCAACAGGGACTCGCAGCTAATGAAAAACTGTTTTTT.

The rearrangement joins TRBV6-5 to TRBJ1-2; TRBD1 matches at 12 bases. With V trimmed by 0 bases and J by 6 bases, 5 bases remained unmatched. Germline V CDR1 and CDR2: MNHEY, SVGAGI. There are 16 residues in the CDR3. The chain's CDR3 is CASSYSGTGGSDGYTF. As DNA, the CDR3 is TGTGCCAGCAGTTACTCCGGGACAGGGGGCAGCGATGGCTACACCTTC.

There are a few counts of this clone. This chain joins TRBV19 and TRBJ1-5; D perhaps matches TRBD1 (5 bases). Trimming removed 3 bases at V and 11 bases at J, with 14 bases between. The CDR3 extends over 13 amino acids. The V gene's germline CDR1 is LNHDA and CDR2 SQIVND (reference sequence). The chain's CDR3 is CASSIGTLGAQHF. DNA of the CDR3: TGTGCCAGTAGTATCGGGACCCTGGGAGCCCAGCATTTT.

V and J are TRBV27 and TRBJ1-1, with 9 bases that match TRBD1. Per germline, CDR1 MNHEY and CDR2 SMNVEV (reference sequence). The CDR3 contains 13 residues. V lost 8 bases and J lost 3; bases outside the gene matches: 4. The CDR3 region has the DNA TGTGCCAGCGCCTGGACAGGGGACACTGAAGCTTTCTTT. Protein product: CASAWTGDTEAFF.

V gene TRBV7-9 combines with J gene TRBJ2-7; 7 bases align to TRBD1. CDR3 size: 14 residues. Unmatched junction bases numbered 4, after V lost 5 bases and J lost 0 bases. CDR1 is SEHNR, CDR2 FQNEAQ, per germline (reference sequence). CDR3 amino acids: CASSPRDSSYEQYF. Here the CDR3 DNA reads TGTGCCAGCAGCCCCCGGGACAGCTCCTACGAGCAGTACTTC.

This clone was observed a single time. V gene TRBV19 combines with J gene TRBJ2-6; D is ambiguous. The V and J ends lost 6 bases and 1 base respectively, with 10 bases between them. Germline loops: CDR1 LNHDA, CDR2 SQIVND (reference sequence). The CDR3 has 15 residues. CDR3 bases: TGTGCCAGTAGCCAAAGGGTGTCTGGGGCCAACGTCCTGACTTTC. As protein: CASSQRVSGANVLTF.

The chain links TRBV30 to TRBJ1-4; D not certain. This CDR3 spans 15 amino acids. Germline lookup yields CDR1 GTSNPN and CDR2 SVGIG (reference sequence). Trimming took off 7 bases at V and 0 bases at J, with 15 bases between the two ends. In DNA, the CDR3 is TGTGCCTATTTAGGGATTAAAGCAACTAATGAAAAACTGTTTTTT. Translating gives CAYLGIKATNEKLFF.

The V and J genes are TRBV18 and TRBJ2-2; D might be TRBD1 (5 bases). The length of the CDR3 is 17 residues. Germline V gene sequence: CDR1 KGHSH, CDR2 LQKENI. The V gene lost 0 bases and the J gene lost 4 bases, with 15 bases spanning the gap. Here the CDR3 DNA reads TGTGCCAGCTCACCACCGGGGCGGCTAGAGGTCACCGGGGAGCTGTTTTTT. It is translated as CASSPPGRLEVTGELFF.

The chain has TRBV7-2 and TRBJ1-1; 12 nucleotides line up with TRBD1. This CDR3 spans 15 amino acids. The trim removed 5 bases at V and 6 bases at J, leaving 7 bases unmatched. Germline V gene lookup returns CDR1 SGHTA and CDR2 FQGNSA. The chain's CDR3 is CASSITGTGGPEAFF. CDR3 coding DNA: TGTGCCAGCAGCATAACCGGGACAGGGGGCCCTGAAGCTTTCTTT.

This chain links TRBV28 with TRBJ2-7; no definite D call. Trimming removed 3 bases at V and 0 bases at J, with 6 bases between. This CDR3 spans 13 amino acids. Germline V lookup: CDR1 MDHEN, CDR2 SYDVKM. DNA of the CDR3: TGTGCCAGCAGTTTGACCCGCTCCTACGAGCAGTACTTC. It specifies CASSLTRSYEQYF.